A selection of T cell receptor beta chains follows, all from one sample in a study of blood T cells in healthy people across ages. TCRdb independently ran MiXCR on the 5' RACE reads; one entry per CDR3 protein. The table includes hundreds of thousands of distinct CDR3 sequences, approximately 25% detected once. This sample also belongs to another study, concerning T cells of mothers and their children.

The sample comprised blood. These receptor sequences come from a boy aged 5-17 years in good health. The CDR3 runs from the conserved cysteine through the conserved F or W. A D gene is named only where the DNA matches it firmly. Clone size is not always given. Where it is, it says once, few, many or a class for expanded clones.

clone_size,d_call,v_call,j_call,cdr3_nt,cdr3_aa
few,.,TRBV29-1,TRBJ1-1,TGCAGCGTTGAAGACTTGGGATTTGAAGCTTTCTTT,CSVEDLGFEAFF
few,TRBD1,TRBV10-3,TRBJ2-2,TGTGCCATCAGTGGGGGAACCGGGACAGTGAACACCGGGGAGCTGTTTTTT,CAISGGTGTVNTGELFF
.,.,TRBV12-3/TRBV12-4,TRBJ2-7,TGTGCCAGCAGTCATACCACTCGCTACGAGCAGTACTTC,CASSHTTRYEQYF
.,.,TRBV6-2/TRBV6-3,TRBJ1-2,TGTGCCAGCAATCCTACAGCTAACTATGGCTACACCTTC,CASNPTANYGYTF
.,.,TRBV28,TRBJ2-7,TGTGCCAGTACGGGCAGGGCAGCCTACGAGCAGTACTTC,CASTGRAAYEQYF
few,.,TRBV5-1,TRBJ2-7,TGCGCCAGCAGCTTGGAGACTAGTCCCGACGAGCAGTACTTC,CASSLETSPDEQYF
.,.,TRBV7-2,TRBJ1-1,TGTGCCAGCAGCTGGGTGGGGGACCCGTTACAAGCTTTCTTT,CASSWVGDPLQAFF
few,.,TRBV4-2,TRBJ2-3,TGTGCCAGCAACACAGGGTACGGCACAGATACGCAGTATTTT,CASNTGYGTDTQYF
.,TRBD2,TRBV20-1,TRBJ2-2,TGCAGTGCTAGGCCGACTAGCGGGGGGGCCGGGGAGCTGTTTTTT,CSARPTSGGAGELFF
.,.,TRBV12-3/TRBV12-4,TRBJ2-5,TGTGCCAGCAGTTTATTCGCCCGGGGGTTAGCGGCACAAGAGACCCAGTACTTC,CASSLFARGLAAQETQYF
few,.,TRBV11-2,TRBJ1-1,TGTGCCAGCAGCTTTGAGGTCACTGAAGCTTTCTTT,CASSFEVTEAFF
few,.,TRBV29-1,TRBJ2-5,TGCAGCGTTGAAAAGGGATTTGGGGAGACCCAGTACTTC,CSVEKGFGETQYF
.,.,TRBV5-6,TRBJ2-7,TGTGCCAGCAGCTTTCTCCTAAGGGGCTACGAGCAGTACTTC,CASSFLLRGYEQYF
.,TRBD2,TRBV20-1,TRBJ2-1,TGCAGTGCGCGGGCGGCCTCAGGAGTTAGCGGGAGAAGGCCCTACAATGAGCAGTTCTTC,CSARAASGVSGRRPYNEQFF
few,.,TRBV7-3,TRBJ2-7,TGTGCCAGCAGCTTAGGCGGGAATGACGAGCAGTACTTC,CASSLGGNDEQYF
.,TRBD2,TRBV5-1,TRBJ2-1,TGCGCCAGCAGCTTGGGGCTAGCGGGGGGGCCTAACAATGAGCAGTTCTTC,CASSLGLAGGPNNEQFF
many,.,TRBV12-3/TRBV12-4,TRBJ2-1,TGTGCCAGCAGTTTAACCGGTGGCTCCTACAATGAGCAGTTCTTC,CASSLTGGSYNEQFF
.,TRBD2,TRBV29-1,TRBJ2-7,TGCAGCGTTGGGCTGCTAGCGGGTAACGAGCAGTACTTC,CSVGLLAGNEQYF
few,.,TRBV12-3/TRBV12-4,TRBJ1-2,TGTGCCAGCAGTTCCCCCCGAACAGGCCACTATGGCTACACCTTC,CASSSPRTGHYGYTF
few,.,TRBV3-1,TRBJ2-5,TGTGCCAGCAGCTGGCAGGGTGAGACCCAGTACTTC,CASSWQGETQYF
.,.,TRBV3-1,TRBJ2-5,TGTGCCAGCAGGTACAGGGAACAAGAGACCCAGTACTTC,CASRYREQETQYF
.,.,TRBV29-1,TRBJ1-1,TGCAGCGTTGAGAACCTCCAGCCTGAAGCTTTCTTT,CSVENLQPEAFF
few,TRBD1,TRBV9,TRBJ2-5,TGTGCCAGCAGCCCCGGACCAGGGGGAACCGGGCCTCAAGAGACCCAGTACTTC,CASSPGPGGTGPQETQYF
few,.,TRBV28,TRBJ2-2,TGTGCCAGCAGTTTATCTCGCGTCCCGACCGGGGAGCTGTTTTTT,CASSLSRVPTGELFF
.,.,TRBV13,TRBJ2-7,TGTGCCAGCAGCTCCTTGCCTCAGGGGTACGAGCAGTACTTC,CASSSLPQGYEQYF
once,.,TRBV13,TRBJ2-1,TGTGCCAGCAACGGCGGGAACTACAGTGAGCAGTTCTTC,CASNGGNYSEQFF
few,.,TRBV12-3/TRBV12-4,TRBJ1-5,TGTGCCAGCAGTTCGGGGACGGGGACTGGACAGCCCCAGCATTTT,CASSSGTGTGQPQHF
few,TRBD2,TRBV28,TRBJ2-4,TGTGCCAGCAGGGCGGGAGCGTTGGGCAAAAACATTCAGTACTTC,CASRAGALGKNIQYF
.,.,TRBV15,TRBJ2-5,TGTGCCACCAGCAGAGAAAGAGGGCTTGACCAAGAGACCCAGTACTTC,CATSRERGLDQETQYF
.,TRBD1,TRBV20-1,TRBJ2-4,TGCAGTGCTAGAGTAGGGTTAGGGACAGTAAAAAACATTCAGTACTTC,CSARVGLGTVKNIQYF
.,.,TRBV7-2,TRBJ2-5,TGTGCCAGCCAAGGGGGTGGGGGGGAGACCCAGTACTTC,CASQGGGGETQYF
.,.,TRBV18,TRBJ2-5,TGTGCCAGCTCCCCCTTGGTTCAGGAGACCCAGTACTTC,CASSPLVQETQYF
.,TRBD2,TRBV6-6,TRBJ2-7,TGTGCCAGCAGTTACGGGGAGCGGGGGCACCACGAGCAGTACTTC,CASSYGERGHHEQYF
few,.,TRBV29-1,TRBJ2-6,TGCAGCGTTGTTCTGGGATTCTCTGGGGCCAACGTCCTGACTTTC,CSVVLGFSGANVLTF
.,TRBD1,TRBV6-6,TRBJ2-4,TGTGCCAGCAGTTCCCCGGGACAGGGGGACATTCAGTACTTC,CASSSPGQGDIQYF
once,.,TRBV18,TRBJ2-3,TGTGCCAGCTCGGGGGGGCTCACAGATACGCAGTATTTT,CASSGGLTDTQYF
.,TRBD2,TRBV18,TRBJ2-1,TGTGCCAGCTCACCATCACCCCTAGCGGGAGCTGGGGAGACCCGGTACTTC,CASSPSPLAGAGETRYF
few,.,TRBV12-3/TRBV12-4,TRBJ2-5,TGTGCCAGCAGTTTGGGGTCTAGCGCGCAAGAGACCCAGTACTTC,CASSLGSSAQETQYF
few,TRBD1,TRBV28,TRBJ2-1,TGTGCCAGCAGCCCACAGGGGGCCGAGTACAATGAGCAGTTCTTC,CASSPQGAEYNEQFF
.,.,TRBV4-1,TRBJ2-3,TGCGCCAGCAGCCAAGACCAACCTAGCACAGATACGCAGTATTTT,CASSQDQPSTDTQYF
few,TRBD1,TRBV5-1,TRBJ2-2,TGCGCCAGCAGCTTGGAGACAGGGGTCGGGGAGCTGTTTTTT,CASSLETGVGELFF
few,.,TRBV20-1,TRBJ2-7,TGCAGTGCTAGAGTACAGGGCTACGACGAGCAGTACTTC,CSARVQGYDEQYF
few,.,TRBV15,TRBJ2-7,TGTGCCACCAAGGGGATCTACGAGCAGTACTTC,CATKGIYEQYF
.,.,TRBV11-2,TRBJ2-7,TGTGCCAGCACCAAGTCCGGGGGAGTCGAGCAGTACTTC,CASTKSGGVEQYF
few,TRBD1,TRBV5-1,TRBJ2-1,TGCGCCAGCAGCTATGGGGACAGGGGAAATGAGCAGTTCTTC,CASSYGDRGNEQFF
few,TRBD1,TRBV2,TRBJ2-2,TGTGCCAGTGGACTGGACAGGCCCACCGGGGAGCTGTTTTTT,CASGLDRPTGELFF
.,.,TRBV5-1,TRBJ2-7,TGCGCCAGCAGCTCATCCCCCCCAGGGATCTCCTACGAGCAGTACTTC,CASSSSPPGISYEQYF
.,.,TRBV7-9,TRBJ2-2,TGTGCCAGCAGCTTAGAAACACACACCGGGGAGCTGTTTTTT,CASSLETHTGELFF
few,.,TRBV7-8,TRBJ1-5,TGTGCCACGCGAGTGGGGACGGTTGGATCGCCCCAGCATTTT,CATRVGTVGSPQHF
.,.,TRBV28,TRBJ2-3,TGTGCCAGCAGTTTTCGAAAGTTTGCAGATACGCAGTATTTT,CASSFRKFADTQYF
.,TRBD1,TRBV9,TRBJ1-6,TGTGCCAGCAGGCCGACAGGGTGGTTGGATTCACCCCTCCACTTT,CASRPTGWLDSPLHF
.,.,TRBV7-9,TRBJ2-1,TGTGCCAGCAGCTCGCCGGGACATGGTGAGCAGTTCTTC,CASSSPGHGEQFF
few,.,TRBV6-2/TRBV6-3,TRBJ2-7,TGTGCCAGCAGTTACTCGGAGGGAAACGAGCAGTACTTC,CASSYSEGNEQYF
.,TRBD1,TRBV3-1,TRBJ2-4,TGTGCCAGCAGCCAAGATCCCGGGACAGGGAAAAACATTCAGTACTTC,CASSQDPGTGKNIQYF
few,.,TRBV28,TRBJ2-1,TGTGCCAGCAGTTTATTACGTATGAAGCTGGTGAACAATAAGCAGTTCTTC,CASSLLRMKLVNNKQFF
few,.,TRBV13,TRBJ2-1,TGTGCCAGCAGCTTAGGTGGGGGGACTGAGCAGTTCTTC,CASSLGGGTEQFF
.,TRBD1,TRBV19,TRBJ1-1,TGTGCCAGTATTCTGGCAGGGGGTAGTGAAGCTTTCTTT,CASILAGGSEAFF
few,.,TRBV3-1,TRBJ2-1,TGTGCCAGCAGCCAAGCGGTTCTACCGGGTGAGCAGTTCTTC,CASSQAVLPGEQFF
.,TRBD2,TRBV9,TRBJ2-1,TGTGCCAGCAGCGTAGCTACGGGGGAGGGCGATGAGCAGTTCTTC,CASSVATGEGDEQFF